What follows are 23 T cell receptor beta chains derived from one specimen sequenced in a study of PD-L1 blockade in urothelial cancer. Clones were sequenced by immunoSEQ multiplex PCR, and TCRdb holds only the in-frame ones, with some missing. This sample carries some 45,000 clones, 70% to 90% of them seen once, and the ten largest clones take around 15%. Indicated time point: pretreatment peripheral blood. Material: PBMCs, obtained around atezolizumab (anti-PD-L1) treatment. All receptors derive from a man between 60 and 75 years old with urothelial cancer.

The rearrangement joins TRBV27 to TRBJ1-1; D call uncertain. CDR1 and CDR2 (germline): MNHEY, SMNVEV (reference sequence). The CDR3 loop spans 13 amino acids. V lost 3 bases and J 2 bases, leaving 7 bases between the germline ends. DNA of the CDR3: TGTGCCAGCAGTTTTAATACTAACACTGAAGCTTTCTTT. Translation: CASSFNTNTEAFF.

The chain couples TRBV6-4 to TRBJ1-2, with 9 nucleotides matching TRBD1. The CDR3 spans 14 residues. The trim removed 6 bases at V and 7 bases at J, leaving 9 bases unmatched. Germline CDR1 is MRHNA and CDR2 is SNTAGT. In nucleotides, the CDR3 is TGTGCCAGCAGCCTCCGGACAGGGGAGGGTGGCTACACCTTC. Protein: CASSLRTGEGGYTF.

The chain uses TRBV6-1 and TRBJ1-4; possibly TRBD1 for D (5 bases). The V end lost 6 bases, the J end lost 3 bases, and 11 bases lay between the germline ends. Germline assignment: CDR1 MNHNS and CDR2 SASEGT. The CDR3 extends over 14 amino acids. Written as DNA, the CDR3 is TGTGCCAGCAGCTTAAGGACATCTAATGAAAAACTGTTTTTT. It encodes CASSLRTSNEKLFF.

The chain links TRBV19 to TRBJ1-1; 8 bases agree with TRBD1. Germline V lookup: CDR1 LNHDA, CDR2 SQIVND (reference sequence). Unmatched junction bases numbered 6, after V lost 3 bases and J lost 0 bases. CDR3 length: 16 residues. This CDR3 is CASSIGPGGLNTEAFF. DNA for the CDR3: TGTGCCAGTAGTATTGGGCCAGGGGGCCTGAACACTGAAGCTTTCTTT.

The chain combines TRBV5-1 with TRBJ2-7; 11 bases align to TRBD1. Looked up from germline, CDR1 is SGHRS and CDR2 is YFSETQ. The V gene end was trimmed by 4 bases and the J gene end by 6 bases; junction bases not matched to a gene: 12. The CDR3 runs to 16 residues. CDR3 region: CASSRRPGQGAVEQYF. The CDR3 DNA follows: TGCGCCAGCAGCCGCCGTCCTGGACAGGGGGCTGTCGAGCAGTACTTC.

The genes are TRBV5-5 and TRBJ2-1, with D perhaps TRBD2 (6 bases). The CDR3 totals 15 residues. V was trimmed by 3 bases and J by 4 bases, leaving 14 bases between them. Germline V gives CDR1 SGHKS, CDR2 YYEKEE (reference sequence). The CDR3 DNA reads TGTGCCAGCAGCTCAGGGACTCCTCCGTACAATGAGCAGTTCTTC. Translation: CASSSGTPPYNEQFF.

This chain joins TRBV7-9 and TRBJ2-7, with TRBD1 matching over 12 bases. After removal of 1 base from V and 9 bases from J, the junction contained 7 bases not matched to a gene. Germline CDR1 reads SEHNR; CDR2 reads FQNEAQ (reference sequence). CDR3 length: 15 residues. CDR3 loop: CASSLGGQGAHGQYF. The CDR3 nucleotides are TGTGCCAGCAGCTTAGGGGGACAGGGGGCGCATGGGCAGTACTTC.

In this sample, this clone turned up a few times. For the CDR3, the DNA is TGTGCCAGCAGTGCCGCGGACAGGGTGGGCTATGGCTACACCTTC. It encodes CASSAADRVGYGYTF. The J gene is TRBJ1-2, the V gene TRBV2; TRBD1 aligns across 8 bases. CDR3 length: 15 amino acids. Germline CDR1 reads SNHLY; CDR2 reads FYNNEI. The V gene end was trimmed by 4 bases and the J gene end by 4 bases; junction bases not matched to a gene: 8.

The chain couples TRBV5-1 to TRBJ2-3; TRBD1 agrees at 10 bases. The V gene end was trimmed by 3 bases and the J gene end by 6 bases; junction bases not matched to a gene: 10. Germline-derived CDR1 and CDR2 are SGHRS and YFSETQ. This CDR3 spans 16 amino acids. Here the CDR3 DNA reads TGCGCCAGCAGCTCCGAAGGGGGACAGGGGTTCGATACGCAGTATTTT. Translating gives CASSSEGGQGFDTQYF.

The chain links TRBV27 to TRBJ2-2; 12 bases are shared with TRBD2. Germline trimming cut 4 bases from V and 6 bases from J; bases unmatched to any gene: 3. In germline, CDR1 is MNHEY, CDR2 SMNVEV (reference sequence). The CDR3 contains 15 residues. CDR3 nucleotide sequence: TGTGCCAGCAGTTCTAGCGGGGGGGCCCCCGGGGAGCTGTTTTTT. It codes for CASSSSGGAPGELFF.

CDR3 protein: CASSRDRGYEQFF. In nucleotides, the CDR3 is TGTGCCAGTAGTAGGGACAGGGGATATGAGCAGTTCTTC. This chain connects TRBV19 to TRBJ2-1; 10 bases match TRBD1. CDR1 is LNHDA and CDR2 is SQIVND in the germline V gene (reference sequence). This CDR3 is built from 13 residues. Trimming removed 4 bases from V and 8 bases from J; junction bases left unmatched: 2.

The table lists this clone with a count of one. This chain links TRBV5-5 with TRBJ2-3; 11 positions match TRBD1. The ends lost 5 bases at V and 6 bases at J; junction bases unmatched: 8. Germline V CDR1 and CDR2: SGHKS, YYEKEE (reference sequence). The CDR3 runs to 15 residues. The CDR3 here is CASRSGQGAPDTQYF. CDR3 coding DNA: TGTGCCAGCAGGTCTGGACAGGGGGCACCCGATACGCAGTATTTT.

V and J are TRBV10-3 and TRBJ1-2; no reliable D call. This CDR3 has 14 amino acids. In germline, CDR1 is ENHRY, CDR2 SYGVKD. The V end was cut by 3 bases, the J end by 0 bases, with 8 bases between. The CDR3 loop is CAISESGTNYGYTF. The CDR3 DNA follows: TGTGCCATCAGTGAAAGCGGAACTAACTATGGCTACACCTTC.

This clone appeared a few times. The DNA of the CDR3 is TGTGCCAGCAGCTCCGAAGCCAGGGGGCAGTACGGCTACACCTTC. Translation gives CASSSEARGQYGYTF. The chain has TRBV7-9 and TRBJ1-2; TRBD1 aligns across 8 bases. The germline V gene encodes CDR1 SEHNR and CDR2 FQNEAQ (reference sequence). The CDR3 consists of 15 residues. With V trimmed by 4 bases and J by 8 bases, 12 bases remained unmatched.

The chain carries TRBV7-2 and TRBJ2-3; 8 nucleotides line up with TRBD2. This CDR3 has 15 amino acids. V trimming: 5 bases; J trimming: 5 bases; junction bases outside the gene matches: 9. The germline V gene has CDR1 SGHTA and CDR2 FQGNSA. CDR3 sequence (DNA): TGTGCCAGCAGCCGGGAGGGGGGGCAGGGAGATACGCAGTATTTT. Its protein is CASSREGGQGDTQYF.

The rearrangement joins TRBV2 to TRBJ2-7; D is ambiguous. Per germline, CDR1 SNHLY and CDR2 FYNNEI. The CDR3 is made up of 15 amino acids. Trimming took off 4 bases at V and 0 bases at J, with 13 bases between the two ends. This CDR3 reads CASSGDIISSYEQYF. As DNA, the CDR3 is TGTGCCAGCAGTGGAGATATAATTAGCTCCTACGAGCAGTACTTC.

The CDR3 DNA reads as TGCGCCAGCAGCTTGGGACTAGCGGGCCAAGAGACCCAGTACTTC. Its protein is CASSLGLAGQETQYF. The chain recombines TRBV5-1 with TRBJ2-5, with TRBD2 matching over 10 bases. The CDR3 consists of 15 residues. The germline gives CDR1 SGHRS, CDR2 YFSETQ. V was clipped by 0 bases and J by 1 base; unmatched bases: 0.

The chain couples TRBV21-1 to TRBJ2-7; the D call in the table, TRBD1, was not verified against the DNA. TRBV21-1 has pseudogene status. This CDR3 contains 15 residues. CDR3 residues: CASSPRDRGLSEQYF. The CDR3 DNA reads TGTGCCAGCAGCCCCCGGGACAGGGGATTGAGTGAGCAGTACTTC.

The rearrangement links TRBV5-1 to TRBJ2-1, with 7 nucleotides matching TRBD1. The CDR3 has 15 amino acids. Per germline, CDR1 SGHRS and CDR2 YFSETQ. With 0 bases clipped from V and 6 bases from J, the junction kept 6 bases outside the gene matches. The CDR3, as DNA: TGCGCCAGCAGCTTGGGAGGGACAGCAGGCAATGAGCAGTTCTTC. It codes for CASSLGGTAGNEQFF.

The V gene is TRBV11-3, the J gene TRBJ2-1, with 11 bases lining up with TRBD2. CDR1 and CDR2 (germline): SGHNT, YENEEA. The V and J ends lost 2 bases and 8 bases, in that order; junction bases with no gene match: 2. CDR3 length: 14 residues. CDR3 coding DNA: TGTGCCAGCAGCTTAACTAGCGGGAGAGATGAGCAGTTCTTC. Protein: CASSLTSGRDEQFF.

This clone was counted a few times. J is TRBJ2-7 and V is TRBV11-2, with D hard to call. Germline loops: CDR1 SGHAT, CDR2 FQNNGV. V was pared by 0 bases and J by 2 bases, with 14 bases between. The CDR3 sequence is 16 residues long. The CDR3 region is CASSLEHFGGTYEQYF. As DNA, the CDR3 is TGTGCCAGCAGCTTAGAGCACTTCGGCGGAACCTACGAGCAGTACTTC.

V is TRBV7-2 and J is TRBJ1-1; 8 positions match TRBD1. The V segment lost 3 bases and the J segment 5 bases; nucleotides outside the gene matches: 5. Germline-derived CDR1 and CDR2 are SGHTA and FQGNSA. There are 14 residues in the CDR3. CDR3 bases: TGTGCCAGCAGCTTGAGACAGGGGAAAACTGAAGCTTTCTTT. Its protein product is CASSLRQGKTEAFF.

The V call is TRBV7-2, the J call TRBJ2-7; 10 bases align to TRBD1. The CDR3 length is 15 residues. Trimming took 0 bases from V and 5 from J; bases not matched to a gene: 4. Per germline, CDR1 SGHTA and CDR2 FQGNSA. The CDR3 protein is CASSLAGQGFDEQYF. CDR3 DNA: TGTGCCAGCAGCTTAGCGGGACAGGGGTTCGACGAGCAGTACTTC.